This T cell receptor (beta chain) derives from a study of CD8 T cells in ankylosing spondylitis. Study-level findings and limits: A TCR beta motif of 8 or 9 highly homologous variants appeared characteristic of ankylosing spondylitis blood.

TCRdb called the 5' RACE reads again in MiXCR, with one record for every CDR3 protein. The sample lists roughly 190,000 distinct CDR3 sequences, 13% occurring once. In the case of this clonotype: Its target is unknown.

This receptor was taken from a male donor with ankylosing spondylitis or in good health (not recorded which). Sequencing input: blood, either unsorted or a sorted T cell fraction (not recorded which).

CDR3 in DNA: TGTGCCAGCAGTCCCCTGCTCAACTATGGCTACACCTTC. Its translation: CASSPLLNYGYTF. V usage is TRBV6-1 and J usage is TRBJ1-2; D not certain. V lost 5 bases and J lost 2, with 9 bases in between. Germline V CDR1 and CDR2: MNHNS, SASEGT. The CDR3 is made up of 13 amino acids.